This TCR beta chain was recovered during a study of T cell responses to AZD1222 COVID-19 vaccine. At the level of the study: Second-dose recipients at about 4 or about 12 weeks were treated as one pooled group.

The data were produced by immunoSEQ multiplex PCR, yet TCRdb's version contains in-frame clones alone and is incomplete. There are under 150,000 clones in the sample; 93% occur only once, and around 3.1% lies in the top ten. On this clone itself: Its antigen is undetermined.

The study, taken as a whole, reports: White British ancestry dominated among donors, who included more females, and clonal diversity was possibly underestimated. Reportedly, close to half of spike-specific TCRs are directed against unmutated variant regions. Repertoire sampling occurred only after the peak T cell response.

The V end lost 2 bases, the J end lost 1 base, and 9 bases lay between the germline ends. Germline V CDR1 and CDR2: MNHNS, SASEGT. The CDR3 sequence is 15 residues long. J is TRBJ2-1 and V is TRBV6-1; either TRBD1 or TRBD2 may fit D (5 bases each). This clonotype originated in an adult in good health. Sequencing was performed on peripheral blood, taken on day 0 of AZD1222 vaccination. In DNA, the CDR3 is TGTGCCAGCAGTGAATCGGGGACGTCCTACAATGAGCAGTTCTTC. Its translation is CASSESGTSYNEQFF.